The rows below give T cell receptor beta chains drawn from one sample of a study of blood T cell repertoires in COVID-19. TCRdb's table, derived via immunoSEQ multiplex PCR, lists solely in-frame clones and lacks some. The profile shows about 170,000 clones, roughly 78% of them singletons. Source material: PBMCs or T cells enriched from blood (not recorded which). The origin of the receptors is a woman in her sixties or seventies in a cohort exposed to, infected with or recovered from COVID-19 (not recorded which). CDR3s include the opening cysteine and the closing phenylalanine or tryptophan. The order of the fields is J gene, V gene, D gene, clone size, CDR3 length, CDR3 DNA, CDR3 protein. D genes are given only for firm matches. Clone size is stated in some rows and not others, as once, few, many or a class when expanded.

j_gene: TRBJ1-2
v_gene: TRBV20-1
d_gene: -
abundance: -
len: 11
CDR3nt: TGCAGTGCTAGAGACAGGGTTAGCTACACCTTC
CDR3aa: CSARDRVSYTF

j_gene: TRBJ2-7
v_gene: TRBV28
d_gene: TRBD2
abundance: -
len: 16
CDR3nt: TGTGCCAGCAATCTCACCCCGGGACTAGCGACCTACGAGCAGTACTTC
CDR3aa: CASNLTPGLATYEQYF

j_gene: TRBJ1-5
v_gene: TRBV4-2
d_gene: -
abundance: -
len: 17
CDR3nt: TGTGCCAGCAGCCAAGATCCAGGAGGGGCTAGCAATCAGCCCCAGCATTTT
CDR3aa: CASSQDPGGASNQPQHF

j_gene: TRBJ1-2
v_gene: TRBV5-6
d_gene: TRBD1
abundance: -
len: 15
CDR3nt: TGTGCCAGCAGCTTGCCAGGGGGTCCTAACTATGGCTACACCTTC
CDR3aa: CASSLPGGPNYGYTF

j_gene: TRBJ2-7
v_gene: TRBV7-2
d_gene: TRBD2
abundance: -
len: 15
CDR3nt: TGTGCCAGCAGCGGGGGCAGGACTAGCGCCTACGAGCAGTACTTC
CDR3aa: CASSGGRTSAYEQYF

j_gene: TRBJ1-2
v_gene: TRBV18
d_gene: TRBD1
abundance: once
len: 14
CDR3nt: TGTGCCAGCTCCCCGGGACAGGGGGACTATGGCTACACCTTC
CDR3aa: CASSPGQGDYGYTF

j_gene: TRBJ1-4
v_gene: TRBV6-1
d_gene: TRBD1
abundance: -
len: 18
CDR3nt: TGTGCCAGCAGTGTTGCCGGGACAGGGTTCAGGGCTAATGAAAAACTGTTTTTT
CDR3aa: CASSVAGTGFRANEKLFF

j_gene: TRBJ2-3
v_gene: TRBV4-3
d_gene: -
abundance: -
len: 14
CDR3nt: TGCGCCAGCAGCCGCACCGAGGGCACAGATACGCAGTATTTT
CDR3aa: CASSRTEGTDTQYF

j_gene: TRBJ1-1
v_gene: TRBV30
d_gene: -
abundance: -
len: 13
CDR3nt: TGTGCCTGGAGTGTAGGGGGATGGGCTGAAGCTTTCTTT
CDR3aa: CAWSVGGWAEAFF

j_gene: TRBJ1-1
v_gene: TRBV7-9
d_gene: -
abundance: once
len: 15
CDR3nt: TGTGCCAGCAGCTTTCGGGGGGTCGATAACACTGAAGCTTTCTTT
CDR3aa: CASSFRGVDNTEAFF

j_gene: TRBJ1-1
v_gene: TRBV15
d_gene: TRBD1
abundance: once
len: 19
CDR3nt: TGTGCCACCAGCAGAGATCGGTCGGGGACAGGGTACATGAACACTGAAGCTTTCTTT
CDR3aa: CATSRDRSGTGYMNTEAFF

j_gene: TRBJ2-7
v_gene: TRBV30
d_gene: -
abundance: -
len: 11
CDR3nt: TGTGCCTGGAGTGTACGGGGTGAGCAGTACTTC
CDR3aa: CAWSVRGEQYF

j_gene: TRBJ1-5
v_gene: TRBV2
d_gene: TRBD1
abundance: -
len: 17
CDR3nt: TGTGCCAGCAAAGGGGAACAGGGGGTTTGGTACAGTCAGCCCCAGCATTTT
CDR3aa: CASKGEQGVWYSQPQHF